This paragraph covers one TCR beta chain sequence. This clonotype was found many times. The antigen it recognizes is unknown. The sample holds no much larger clone one base away, and base qualities are not on file. The label giving this sample's treatment or condition can be read as: allogeneic hematopoietic cell transplantation with graft depleted of TCRalphabeta T cells and CD19 B cells. Transplant recipients were children who received TCRalphabeta/CD19-depleted allogeneic hematopoietic cell grafts. V gives up 5 bases and J gives up 7 bases, and the segment between their germline ends measures 14 bases. The CDR3 starts with the cysteine, ends with the phenylalanine, and has 14 residues. The kept DNA is CDR3 alone, 42 bases in frame from the first base. Libraries were built with PCR. Sequencing relied on an Illumina HiSeq 2500. TCR library preparation used molecular barcoding, with unique molecular identifiers applied to normalize quantification of the TCRbeta repertoire. TCRdb itself trimmed the public reads at Q25 with fastp, ran MiXCR and retained productive beta chains. Each record represents a unique CDR3 protein, reported with the most common genes and DNA among its rows. The sample data list 300,000 to 400,000 distinct CDR3 sequences, and 15% to 20% of these were observed just once. The ten largest account for just over 40% of the sample.

These data originate in a study of T-cell reconstitution after alpha-beta-depleted transplantation in children listed by TCRdb under 2016. Looking at the study overall: The study quantitatively tracked T-cell immune reconstitution after TCRalphabeta/CD19-depleted allogeneic hematopoietic cell transplantation in children using TCR repertoire profiling. Results the study describes overall, beyond this receptor: In some patients, the high TCRbeta diversity seen at day 60 was put down to recipient T cells and intrathymic progenitors that had survived conditioning. Over the following months the frequencies of hyperexpanded clones went down, and after one year T-cell counts and TCRbeta diversity were mostly credited to newly produced T cells. About two months after transplant, the apparently early recovery of alphabetaT-cell counts reportedly depended on just several hundred clones that had expanded rapidly and came from non-depleted graft cells.

Rearrangement joined TRBV12-3 or TRBV12-4 to TRBJ1-4; 6 matching bases give a weak D call of TRBD1. The material was PBMCs, mostly from graft donor cells, obtained 360 days after TCRalphabeta/CD19-depleted stem cell transplant. This clonotype was obtained from a male patient between 2 and 10 years old who had a stem cell transplant for acute lymphoblastic leukemia, so the T cells may come from the graft donor. The nucleotides are TGTGCCAGCAGTCGGGGGGGGGCCGGTGAAAAACTGTTTTTT. Its protein product is CASSRGGAGEKLFF.